The clone carrying this TCR beta chain was seen a handful of times. Source study methods: Reference gene primer amplification gave estimated nucleated cell counts. The method was immunoSEQ multiplex PCR; TCRdb's version includes in-frame clones alone and lacks a portion of them. The DNA was the basis for D and trimming; V, J and clone size are from that table. The table includes 70,000 or so clones, 85% to 90% detected once. This record comes from a study of blood T cell repertoires in COVID-19. V lost 3 bases, J lost 3 bases, and 8 bases stayed unmatched. The CDR3 runs to 15 residues. Germline V gene lookup returns CDR1 SGHRS and CDR2 YFSETQ.

V usage is TRBV5-1 and J usage is TRBJ2-7, with 8 bases identical to TRBD2. Material: peripheral blood. This receptor was taken from a woman older than 75 with active COVID-19. The CDR3 sequence: CASSSTSGSSYEQYF. The CDR3 bases are TGCGCCAGCAGCTCTACTAGCGGATCTAGCTACGAGCAGTACTTC.